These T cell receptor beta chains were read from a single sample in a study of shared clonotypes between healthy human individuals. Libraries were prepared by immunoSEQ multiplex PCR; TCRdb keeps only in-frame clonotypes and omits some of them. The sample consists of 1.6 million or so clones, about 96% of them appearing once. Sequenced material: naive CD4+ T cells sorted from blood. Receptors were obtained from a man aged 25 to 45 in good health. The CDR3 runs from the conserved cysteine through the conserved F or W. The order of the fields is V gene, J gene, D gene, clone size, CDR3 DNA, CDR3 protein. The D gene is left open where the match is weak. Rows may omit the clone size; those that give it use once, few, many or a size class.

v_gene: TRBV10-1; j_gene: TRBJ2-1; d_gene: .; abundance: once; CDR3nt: TGCGCCAGCAGTGACAGGAATGAGCAGTTCTTC; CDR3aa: CASSDRNEQFF
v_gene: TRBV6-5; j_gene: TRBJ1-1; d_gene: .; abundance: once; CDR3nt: TGTGCCAGCAGTTACTTAGGGACCACTGAAGCTTTCTTT; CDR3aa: CASSYLGTTEAFF
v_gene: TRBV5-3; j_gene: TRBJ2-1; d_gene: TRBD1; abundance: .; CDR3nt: TGTGCCAGAAGCTTTTCCCCAGACAGGGGGTATGGGGATGAGCAGTTCTTC; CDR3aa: CARSFSPDRGYGDEQFF
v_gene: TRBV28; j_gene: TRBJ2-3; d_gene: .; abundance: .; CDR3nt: TGTGCCAGCAGTTTTTCCCCCCCAACAGATACGCAGTATTTT; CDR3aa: CASSFSPPTDTQYF
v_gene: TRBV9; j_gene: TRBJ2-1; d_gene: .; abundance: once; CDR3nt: TGTGCCAGCAGCGTAGCGGCAGGGGACAATGAGCAGTTCTTC; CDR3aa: CASSVAAGDNEQFF
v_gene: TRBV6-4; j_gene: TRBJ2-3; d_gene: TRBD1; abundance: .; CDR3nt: TGTGCCAGAAGGGGGCCTGTTGGCACAGATACGCAGTATTTT; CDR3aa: CARRGPVGTDTQYF
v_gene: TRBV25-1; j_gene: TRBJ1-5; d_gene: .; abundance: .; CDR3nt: TGTGCCAGCAGCAGGAGCAATCAGCCCCAGCATTTT; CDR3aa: CASSRSNQPQHF
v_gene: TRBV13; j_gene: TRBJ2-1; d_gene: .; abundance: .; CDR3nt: TGTGCCAGCAGCTTAGGGCGGGAAAACCGTATCTACAATGAGCAGTTCTTC; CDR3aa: CASSLGRENRIYNEQFF
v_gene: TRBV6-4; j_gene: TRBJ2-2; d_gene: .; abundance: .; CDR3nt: TGTGCCAGCAGTGACGTAGTGGGCGCGAACACCGGGGAGCTGTTTTTT; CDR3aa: CASSDVVGANTGELFF
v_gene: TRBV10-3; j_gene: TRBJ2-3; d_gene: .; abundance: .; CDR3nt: TGTGCCATCAGTAACTCACTCACAGATACGCAGTATTTT; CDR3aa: CAISNSLTDTQYF
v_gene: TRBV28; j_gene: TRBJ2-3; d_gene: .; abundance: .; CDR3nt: TGTGCCAGCGGAGGAGACTACACGCAGTATTTT; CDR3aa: CASGGDYTQYF
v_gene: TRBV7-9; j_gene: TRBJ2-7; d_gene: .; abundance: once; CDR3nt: TGTGCCAGCAGTTTCGAATGGGAGCAGTACTTC; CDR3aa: CASSFEWEQYF
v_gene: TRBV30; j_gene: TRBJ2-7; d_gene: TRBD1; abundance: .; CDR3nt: TGTGCCACACAGGGGGAGGTCGCCTACGAGCAGTACTTC; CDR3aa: CATQGEVAYEQYF
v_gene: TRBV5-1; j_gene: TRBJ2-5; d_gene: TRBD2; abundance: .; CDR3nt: TGCGCCAGCAGCTATTTTGTGACTAGCGGGAGGCAACAAGAGACCCAGTACTTC; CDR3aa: CASSYFVTSGRQQETQYF
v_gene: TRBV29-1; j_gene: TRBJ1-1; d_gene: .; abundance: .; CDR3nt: TGCAGCGTTGAAGATCCAACAGGGCCCATGAACACTGAAGCTTTCTTT; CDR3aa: CSVEDPTGPMNTEAFF
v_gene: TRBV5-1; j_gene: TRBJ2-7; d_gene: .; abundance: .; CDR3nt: TGCGCCAGCAGCTTGAAAGGGAGCTCCTACGAGCAGTACTTC; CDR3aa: CASSLKGSSYEQYF
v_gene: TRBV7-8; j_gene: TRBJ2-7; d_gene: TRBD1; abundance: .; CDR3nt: TGTGCCAGCAGCTTAGAGGCAGGGGGATTCTACGAGCAGTACTTC; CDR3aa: CASSLEAGGFYEQYF
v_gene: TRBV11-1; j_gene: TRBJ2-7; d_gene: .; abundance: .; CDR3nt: TGTGCCAGCAGCTTAGCCCGACGGTATGAGCAGTACTTC; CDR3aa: CASSLARRYEQYF
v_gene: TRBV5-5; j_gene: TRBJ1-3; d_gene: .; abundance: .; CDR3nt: TGTGCCAGCATGGGAAACACCATATATTTT; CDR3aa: CASMGNTIYF
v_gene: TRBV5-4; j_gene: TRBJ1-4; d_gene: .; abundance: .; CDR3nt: TGTGCCAGCAGCCAACGGGGCGCTAATGAAAAACTGTTTTTT; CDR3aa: CASSQRGANEKLFF
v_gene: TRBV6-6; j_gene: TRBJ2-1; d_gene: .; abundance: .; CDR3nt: TGTGCCAGCAAAAGGTCTTCCGGAAGCTCCTACAATGAGCAGTTCTTC; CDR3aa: CASKRSSGSSYNEQFF
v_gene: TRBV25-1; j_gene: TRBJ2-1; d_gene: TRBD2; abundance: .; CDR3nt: TGTGCCAGCACCCCGTCAGTGGCGGGAGTAAATGAGCAGTTCTTC; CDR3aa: CASTPSVAGVNEQFF
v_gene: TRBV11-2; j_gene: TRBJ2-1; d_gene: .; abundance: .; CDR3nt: TGTGCCAGCAGCCCAGCGAGCGACGCGCGGAGTGAGCAGTTCTTC; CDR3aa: CASSPASDARSEQFF
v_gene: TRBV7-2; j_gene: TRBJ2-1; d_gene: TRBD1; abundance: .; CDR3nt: TGTGCCAGCAGCTTCCGGGACAGGGTAAATGAGCAGTTCTTC; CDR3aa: CASSFRDRVNEQFF
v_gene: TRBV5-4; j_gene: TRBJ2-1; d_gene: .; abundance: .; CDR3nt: TGTGCCAGCAGCTCTGTGGGCAATGAGCAGTTCTTC; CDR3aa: CASSSVGNEQFF
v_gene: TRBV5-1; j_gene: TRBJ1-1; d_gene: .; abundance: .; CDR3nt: TGCGCCAGCAGCCAGGAGACGACTGAAGCTTTCTTT; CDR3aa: CASSQETTEAFF
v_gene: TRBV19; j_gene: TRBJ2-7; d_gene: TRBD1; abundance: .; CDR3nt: TGTGCCAGCCGGACAGGGTTGTACGAGCAGTACTTC; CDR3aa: CASRTGLYEQYF
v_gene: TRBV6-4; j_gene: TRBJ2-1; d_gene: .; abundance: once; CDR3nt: TGTGCCAGCAGTGAAACGAATATTAGGTCCTACAATGAGCAGTTCTTC; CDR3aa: CASSETNIRSYNEQFF
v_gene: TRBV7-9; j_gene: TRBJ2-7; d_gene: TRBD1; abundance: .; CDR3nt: TGTGCCAGCAGCGTCTCCGGGACAGTCTACGAGCAGTACTTC; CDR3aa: CASSVSGTVYEQYF
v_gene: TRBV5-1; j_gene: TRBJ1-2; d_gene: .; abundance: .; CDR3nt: TGCGCCAGCAACCTGGCAGGGGAAGATGGCTACACCTTC; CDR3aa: CASNLAGEDGYTF
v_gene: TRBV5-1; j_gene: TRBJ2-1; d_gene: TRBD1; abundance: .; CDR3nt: TGCGCCAGCAGCTCCCGGGACAGTTACTACAATGAGCAGTTCTTC; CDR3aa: CASSSRDSYYNEQFF